Presented here are 8 T cell receptor beta chains from one specimen sequenced in a study of shared clonotypes between healthy human individuals. Naive CD8 cells lacked CD45RO, underwent positive selection for CCR7 and left out terminally differentiated effector memory CD45RA+ cells. This table comes from immunoSEQ multiplex PCR, and its TCRdb copy is limited to in-frame clones, with some not included. The repertoire includes roughly 570,000 clones, roughly 98% of them detected once, and 0.3% sits in the top ten. Sequencing input: naive CD8+ T cells sorted from blood. The receptors shown here come from a man younger than 40 in good health.

This chain uses TRBV28 with TRBJ1-2; no clear D. V lost 10 bases and J lost 6, with 15 bases in between. CDR1 MDHEN and CDR2 SYDVKM come from the germline V gene. The CDR3 is 12 residues long. This CDR3 reads CATFSGRDGYTF. CDR3 DNA: TGTGCCACCTTCTCGGGGAGGGATGGCTACACCTTC.

This clone was seen just once. The chain couples TRBV27 to TRBJ2-4; 10 positions match TRBD2. The junction had 4 bases not matched to a gene; V was cut back by 5 bases and J by 0 bases. CDR3 length: 16 amino acids. The V gene's germline CDR1 is MNHEY and CDR2 SMNVEV (reference sequence). The chain's CDR3 is CASSSLAGVAKNIQYF. The CDR3 DNA sequence: TGTGCCAGCAGTAGTCTAGCGGGAGTAGCCAAAAACATTCAGTACTTC.

The V and J genes are TRBV19 and TRBJ2-4; TRBD1 is a possible D gene (6 bases). V was pared by 4 bases and J by 16 bases, with 14 bases between. This CDR3 spans 11 amino acids. Germline V gives CDR1 LNHDA, CDR2 SQIVND (reference sequence). In DNA form, the CDR3 reads TGTGCCAGTAGTACCGCGACAGGTAGCTACTTC. Its protein is CASSTATGSYF.

The gene calls are TRBV6-9 and TRBJ2-3, with D possibly being TRBD2 (5 bases). The germline V gene encodes CDR1 MNHGY and CDR2 SVAAGI. This CDR3 contains 19 residues. Trimming removed 0 bases from V and 6 bases from J, with 25 bases in between. The CDR3 loop is CASSYSPRSGRRWLDTQYF. Here the CDR3 DNA reads TGTGCCAGCAGTTATTCTCCCCGCTCCGGGCGGAGGTGGTTGGATACGCAGTATTTT.

The chain employs TRBV11-2 and TRBJ2-7; D might be TRBD1 (6 bases). The CDR3 runs 14 residues. V was pared by 5 bases and J by 4 bases, with 15 bases between. Germline loops: CDR1 SGHAT, CDR2 FQNNGV. CDR3 DNA sequence: TGTGCCAGCAGCCAGGAGACAGGCGGGTACGAGCAGTACTTC. Protein sequence: CASSQETGGYEQYF.

V usage is TRBV19 and J usage is TRBJ2-3; D is possibly TRBD1 (5 bases). Trimming left V 6 bases short and J 5 bases short, with 21 bases between. The CDR3 covers 16 residues. CDR1 is LNHDA and CDR2 is SQIVND in the germline V gene (reference sequence). The CDR3 protein is CASRNQTAPSQDTQYF. The CDR3 nucleotides read TGTGCCAGTAGGAACCAGACAGCGCCGAGTCAAGATACGCAGTATTTT.

The chain has TRBV10-2 and TRBJ2-7; no definite D call. The CDR3 totals 11 residues. Trimming pared 4 bases from V and 2 bases from J, leaving 3 bases between. The germline V gene encodes CDR1 WSHSY and CDR2 SAAADI. The CDR3 loop is CASSVAYEQYF. The CDR3 coding sequence is TGCGCCAGCAGTGTTGCCTACGAGCAGTACTTC.

This clone was observed a single time. The rearrangement uses TRBV29-1 and TRBJ2-7, with a possible D match to TRBD2 (6 bases). The V and J ends lost 1 base and 7 bases respectively, with 11 bases between them. The CDR3 contains 12 residues. Germline-derived CDR1 and CDR2 are SQVTM and ANQGSEA. CDR3 coding DNA: TGCAGCGTTGAAGGACTAGTTCGGGAGCAGTACTTC. Translation: CSVEGLVREQYF.